The 10 T cell receptor beta chains below were found in one sample sequenced in a study of blood T cell repertoires in COVID-19. The assay was immunoSEQ multiplex PCR, and TCRdb's table has in-frame clones only and misses some. The sample records some 150,000 clones, about 86% being singletons. The sequenced material came from peripheral blood. The source is a woman in her 50s with active or convalescent COVID-19.

The chain carries TRBV11-2 and TRBJ1-6; a possible D gene is TRBD1 (6 bases). The CDR3 contains 15 residues. The germline V gene encodes CDR1 SGHAT and CDR2 FQNNGV. Trimming pared 5 bases from V and 8 bases from J, leaving 16 bases between. Here the CDR3 reads CASSPRTAAYSPLHF. The CDR3, as DNA: TGTGCCAGCAGCCCTCGGACAGCAGCTTATTCACCCCTCCACTTT.

The CDR3 sequence is CASSRTANTEAFF. CDR3 coding DNA: TGTGCCAGCAGCAGGACAGCGAACACTGAAGCTTTCTTT. This chain connects TRBV12-3 or TRBV12-4 to TRBJ1-1; perhaps TRBD1 as D (6 bases). The CDR3 runs 13 residues. V was shortened by 6 bases and J by 1 base, with 9 bases between the two germline ends.

This chain uses TRBV11-2 with TRBJ1-1; D gene unclear. The germline gives CDR1 SGHAT, CDR2 FQNNGV. This CDR3 spans 16 amino acids. V was pared by 3 bases and J by 1 base, with 15 bases between. CDR3 DNA: TGTGCCAGCAGCTTGGCAGGCTACATCGGGAACACTGAAGCTTTCTTT. It translates to CASSLAGYIGNTEAFF.

The chain combines TRBV24-1 with TRBJ2-7, with D maybe TRBD2 (5 bases). CDR1 is KGHDR, CDR2 SFDVKD, per germline. V lost 5 bases and J lost 4, with 14 bases in between. The CDR3 runs to 14 residues. This CDR3 reads CATSVTGWVYEQYF. The CDR3 DNA is TGTGCCACCAGTGTGACGGGATGGGTTTACGAGCAGTACTTC.

This chain joins TRBV4-3 and TRBJ2-7, with a tentative D call TRBD2 (5 bases). In germline, CDR1 is LGHNA, CDR2 YSLEER. The CDR3 is 14 residues long. Deletions cut 0 bases from V and 1 base from J, with 7 bases between. CDR3: CASSQDEGSYEQYF. Here the CDR3 DNA reads TGCGCCAGCAGCCAAGACGAGGGTTCCTACGAGCAGTACTTC.

The CDR3 DNA follows: TGTGCCAGCAGCCCCGGACAGGGGACACCGATGAGCTCCTACAATGAGCAGTTCTTC. This translates into CASSPGQGTPMSSYNEQFF. The chain links TRBV13 to TRBJ2-1; 9 positions match TRBD1. The germline gives CDR1 PRHDT, CDR2 FYEKMQ (reference sequence). Unmatched junction bases numbered 14, after V lost 5 bases and J lost 0 bases. The CDR3 totals 19 residues.

The chain combines TRBV29-1 with TRBJ1-1; 10 bases agree with TRBD1. The CDR3 has 17 amino acids. Germline-derived CDR1 and CDR2 are SQVTM and ANQGSEA. The ends lost 3 bases at V and 0 bases at J; junction bases unmatched: 10. CDR3 coding DNA: TGCAGCGTTGATACGGCGACAGGGGGCATCTTGAACACTGAAGCTTTCTTT. The encoded protein is CSVDTATGGILNTEAFF.

The genes are TRBV5-1 and TRBJ2-7; D possibly corresponds to TRBD1 (5 bases). Trimming removed 4 bases from V and 0 bases from J, with 11 bases in between. This CDR3 spans 14 amino acids. From germline, CDR1 is SGHRS and CDR2 YFSETQ. This CDR3 is CASSDYRNSYEQYF. The CDR3 nucleotides read TGCGCCAGCAGCGATTACAGGAACTCCTACGAGCAGTACTTC.

The rearrangement joins TRBV28 to TRBJ2-1, with 7 nucleotides matching TRBD1. Germline loops: CDR1 MDHEN, CDR2 SYDVKM. The CDR3 is made up of 13 amino acids. The J segment lost 3 bases and the V segment lost 8 bases, leaving 4 bases of the junction unmatched. In DNA form, the CDR3 reads TGTGCCAGCGGAAGGGACAGCTACAATGAGCAGTTCTTC. It specifies CASGRDSYNEQFF.

This rearrangement joins TRBV5-4 to TRBJ2-3; 15 nucleotides align to TRBD2. This CDR3 contains 17 residues. The germline V gene encodes CDR1 SGHNT and CDR2 YYREEE (reference sequence). V shed 5 bases, J shed 5 bases, and the junction held 9 bases outside the gene matches. The CDR3 is CASRAWTSGRVGDTQYF. The CDR3 DNA reads TGTGCCAGCAGGGCTTGGACTAGCGGGAGGGTGGGAGATACGCAGTATTTT.